Listed below are T cell receptor beta chains from one sample, sequenced in a study of early T cells in non-severe SARS-CoV-2 infection. TCRdb processed the 5' RACE reads anew with MiXCR; each CDR3 protein has one entry. The table shows some 28,000 distinct CDR3 sequences, with approximately 5.6% occurring only once. The sample consisted of whole blood. All receptors derive from an adult who was a healthcare worker with PCR-confirmed SARS-CoV-2 infection or an uninfected control (not recorded which). Each CDR3 is given with its conserved first and last residue. A D gene is named only where the DNA matches it firmly. A row's size may be missing; if present it is once, few, many or a size class.

NA	TRBV9	TRBD2	TRBJ2-1	TGTGCCAGCAGCCCACAACTAGCGAATGAGCAGTTCTTC	CASSPQLANEQFF
many	TRBV12-3/TRBV12-4	TRBD1	TRBJ1-1	TGTGCCAGCACCACCGGACAGGGGGCCACCACTGAAGCTTTCTTT	CASTTGQGATTEAFF
many	TRBV9	TRBD1	TRBJ1-1	TGTGCCAGCAGCGTAGTATACAGGGGGCTTACTGAAGCTTTCTTT	CASSVVYRGLTEAFF
many	TRBV18	TRBD2	TRBJ2-2	TGTGCCAGCCCCAAAGTGAGCGGGGTGAACACCGGGGAGCTGTTTTTT	CASPKVSGVNTGELFF
many	TRBV19	NA	TRBJ1-2	TGTGCCAGTAGTCGGGCAGTAGGGACCGGCTACACCTTC	CASSRAVGTGYTF
many	TRBV15	NA	TRBJ2-7	TGTGCCACCAGCAGAGATTGGGCACCTAGCTCCTACGAGCAGTACTTC	CATSRDWAPSSYEQYF
many	TRBV5-6	TRBD1	TRBJ2-7	TGTGCCAGCACGGACAGGGGTTCCTACGAGCAGTACTTC	CASTDRGSYEQYF
many	TRBV7-7	TRBD2	TRBJ2-1	TGTGCTAGCAGCTTTTTCCCCCTACAACTAGCGGGGCAATACAATGAGCAGTTCTTC	CASSFFPLQLAGQYNEQFF
many	TRBV5-4	TRBD2	TRBJ2-1	TGTGCCAGCAGCTCGAGACTAGCGGGAGTTTCCTACAATGAGCAGTTCTTC	CASSSRLAGVSYNEQFF
medium-sized	TRBV11-2	TRBD2	TRBJ2-7	TGTGCCAGCAGCTTAGCCACTAGCGCGGATTACGAGCAGTACTTC	CASSLATSADYEQYF
NA	TRBV12-3/TRBV12-4	TRBD1	TRBJ1-5	TGTGCCAGCAGTGGGGGACAGTTCAATCAGCCCCAGCATTTT	CASSGGQFNQPQHF
NA	TRBV27	NA	TRBJ1-5	TGTGCCAGCAGTTTAGGAGGAGGGGGGTACAATCAGCCCCAGCATTTT	CASSLGGGGYNQPQHF
many	TRBV5-1	NA	TRBJ1-1	TGCGCCAGCAGCTTGGCTGCGGGGTTGAACACTGAAGCTTTCTTT	CASSLAAGLNTEAFF
many	TRBV20-1	TRBD2	TRBJ2-3	TGCAGTGCTCCACACTCTAGCGGGGGTTCAGATACGCAGTATTTT	CSAPHSSGGSDTQYF
NA	TRBV20-1	TRBD2	TRBJ2-3	TGCAGTGCCACTGCTATAGCGGGGGCCGGAGATACGCAGTATTTT	CSATAIAGAGDTQYF
many	TRBV28	NA	TRBJ2-7	TGTGCCAGCAGTTTCCTCAGGGGAGTGGCAGGGGACCCCTACGAGCAGTACTTC	CASSFLRGVAGDPYEQYF
many	TRBV19	NA	TRBJ1-2	TGTGCCAGTAGTCCGGGACTGAACTATGGCTACACCTTC	CASSPGLNYGYTF
NA	TRBV7-6	NA	TRBJ1-1	TGTGCCAGCAGCTTAAAAGGGTCAACTGAAGCTTTCTTT	CASSLKGSTEAFF
medium-sized	TRBV10-3	TRBD2	TRBJ2-7	TGTGCCATCAGACTGCGGGAGGGATCGGGCGAGCAGTACTTC	CAIRLREGSGEQYF
few	TRBV14	NA	TRBJ2-5	TGTGCCAGCAGCCAACGGGGCCGAGAGACCCAGTACTTC	CASSQRGRETQYF
many	TRBV20-1	TRBD2	TRBJ2-3	TGCAGTGCTAGACCACCTCTAGGGACGGGGGGAGATACGCAGTATTTT	CSARPPLGTGGDTQYF
many	TRBV6-2/TRBV6-3	NA	TRBJ2-3	TGTGCCAGCACCGACGGGCGGCAGGGGAACACAGATACGCAGTATTTT	CASTDGRQGNTDTQYF
many	TRBV10-3	NA	TRBJ2-1	TGTGCCAGCCACCCCTCGGACGGAGGCACCTACAATGAGCAGTTCTTC	CASHPSDGGTYNEQFF
many	TRBV7-9	TRBD1	TRBJ1-1	TGTGCCAGCAGTTTGACAGGGGTCGCGGACACTGAAGCTTTCTTT	CASSLTGVADTEAFF
few	TRBV7-3	NA	TRBJ2-3	TGTGCCAGCAGCCCGGGACTGCACACAGATACGCAGTATTTT	CASSPGLHTDTQYF
many	TRBV19	NA	TRBJ1-5	TGTGCCAGTAGTCGGTTCGGACTTTCGGCGCAACCCCAGCATTTT	CASSRFGLSAQPQHF
many	TRBV18	TRBD1	TRBJ1-5	TGTGCCAGCTCACCCCTCCCACTGACAGGGCGCAATCAGCCCCAGCATTTT	CASSPLPLTGRNQPQHF